This T cell receptor (beta chain) was obtained from a study of shared clonotypes between healthy human individuals. Study outcomes and limitations: Roughly 5% of naive CD4 clonotypes were common to several donors. In the sorted subsets, rarefaction showed sequencing was incomplete despite large depth.

Deep level was the assay's run setting. Some clones are missing from TCRdb's copy, which holds only in-frame ones; the method was immunoSEQ multiplex PCR. The sample has roughly 2,000,000 clones, roughly 94% seen once; the top ten hold 0.9% to 1.5%. Naive CD8 cells comprised CD45RO-negative, CCR7-positively selected cells, excluding terminally differentiated effector memory CD45RA+ cells. Of note for this clone: What it recognizes is unknown.

The sequencing sample was made of naive CD8+ T cells sorted from blood. This receptor was taken from a man in his late teens or twenties in good health.

The CDR3 DNA reads as TGTGCCCTACTGATATGGGACCCAGTGGGGCAAGAGACCCAGTACTTC. Its protein product is CALLIWDPVGQETQYF. The gene calls are TRBV10-3 and TRBJ2-5; D might be TRBD1 or TRBD2, each matching 5 bases. This CDR3 is 16 amino acids long. Trimming shortened V by 11 bases and J by 2 bases, and 24 bases separated the two germline ends. Germline CDR1 is ENHRY and CDR2 is SYGVKD.